Described below is a single T cell receptor (beta chain) sequence and its context. This sample is part of a study of cytomegalovirus exposure and HLA in healthy donors. At the level of the study: An earlier analysis identified 120 million or so unique TCR beta sequences in 150 million to 200 million T cells.

Amplification used 60 Vbeta primers and 13 Jbeta primers. The repertoire was sequenced with immunoSEQ multiplex PCR; TCRdb's copy has only in-frame clones and lacks some. The sample lists around 200,000 clones; roughly 81% were seen once. This TCR came from a woman aged 25-40 years in good health and CMV-seropositive. The sequencing input was PBMCs.

CDR3 bases: TGTGCCAGCAGTTACGACTCTAGCGACCACTACAATGAGCAGTTCTTC. This gives the protein CASSYDSSDHYNEQFF. V and J are TRBV6-5 and TRBJ2-1, with D possibly TRBD2 on 6 matching bases. V was pared by 2 bases and J by 3 bases, with 14 bases between. The CDR3 extends over 16 amino acids. Germline CDR1 reads MNHEY; CDR2 reads SVGAGI.